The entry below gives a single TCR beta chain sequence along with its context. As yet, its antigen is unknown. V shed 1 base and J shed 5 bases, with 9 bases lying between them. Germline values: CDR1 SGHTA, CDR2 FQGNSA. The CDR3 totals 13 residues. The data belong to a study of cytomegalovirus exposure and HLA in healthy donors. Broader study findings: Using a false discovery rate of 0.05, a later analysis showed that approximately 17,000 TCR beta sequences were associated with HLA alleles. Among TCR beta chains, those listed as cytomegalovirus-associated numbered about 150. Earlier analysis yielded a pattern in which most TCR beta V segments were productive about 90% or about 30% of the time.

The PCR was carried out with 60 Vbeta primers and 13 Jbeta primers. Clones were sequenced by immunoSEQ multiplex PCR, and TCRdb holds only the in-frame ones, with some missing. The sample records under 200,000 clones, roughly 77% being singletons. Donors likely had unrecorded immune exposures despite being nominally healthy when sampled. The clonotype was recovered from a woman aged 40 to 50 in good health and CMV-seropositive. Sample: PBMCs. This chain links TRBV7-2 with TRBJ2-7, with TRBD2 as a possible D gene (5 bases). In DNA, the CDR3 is TGTGCCAGCAGCTTAGAATCGCGGGACGAGCAGTACTTC. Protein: CASSLESRDEQYF. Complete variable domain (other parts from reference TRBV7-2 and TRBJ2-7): GAGVSQSPSNKVTEKGKDVELRCDPISGHTALYWYRQSLGQGLEFLIYFQGNSAPDKSGLPSDRFSAERTGGSVSTLTIQRTQQEDSAVYLCASSLESRDEQYFGPGTRLTVT.